The 9 T cell receptor beta chains given below trace back to one sample, sequenced in a study of spatial heterogeneity in lung cancer. TCRdb re-derived calls from the 5' RACE reads in MiXCR, one entry per CDR3 protein. This sample yields some 46,000 distinct CDR3 sequences, of which over 9.5% are seen a single time; under 35% belongs to the top ten. Described time point: blood at routine non-recurrence follow-up after resection. This sample comprised PBMCs, obtained at follow-up. The receptors here all came from a male donor with early-stage non-small cell lung cancer.

This clonotype has at least ten counts. In nucleotides, the CDR3 is TGTGCCAGCGGACAGGACTATGGCTACACCTTC. This sequence encodes CASGQDYGYTF. The gene calls are TRBV2 and TRBJ1-2; TRBD1 matches 7 bases. CDR1 is SNHLY and CDR2 is FYNNEI in the germline V gene. The CDR3 has 11 amino acids. V was pared by 8 bases and J by 3 bases, with 0 bases of the junction left unmatched.

This clonotype was detected ten times or more. V usage is TRBV7-2 and J usage is TRBJ1-6; TRBD1 matches 9 bases. This CDR3 contains 15 residues. V was pared by 7 bases and J by 7 bases, with 8 bases of the junction left unmatched. Germline CDR1 is SGHTA and CDR2 is FQGNSA. The CDR3 is CASNHPGQGNSPLHF. The CDR3 DNA follows: TGTGCCAGCAACCACCCGGGACAGGGCAATTCACCCCTCCACTTT. Looking up the rest from reference TRBV7-2 and TRBJ1-6 gives the full variable domain: GAGVSQSPSNKVTEKGKDVELRCDPISGHTALYWYRQSLGQGLEFLIYFQGNSAPDKSGLPSDRFSAERTGGSVSTLTIQRTQQEDSAVYLCASNHPGQGNSPLHFGNGTRLTVT.

This clonotype was counted ten times or more. J is TRBJ2-5 and V is TRBV29-1; D gene uncertain. In germline, CDR1 is SQVTM, CDR2 ANQGSEA. The CDR3 is made up of 13 amino acids. The ends were cut back, 6 bases at V and 4 bases at J, with 15 bases in the middle. The CDR3 protein is CSVLSFSTETQYF. The CDR3 coding sequence is TGCAGCGTCCTTAGTTTCTCCACAGAGACCCAGTACTTC. Together with reference TRBV29-1 and TRBJ2-5, the CDR3 gives the full variable domain: SAVISQKPSRDICQRGTSLTIQCQVDSQVTMMFWYRQQPGQSLTLIATANQGSEATYESGFVIDKFPISRPNLTFSTLTVSNMSPEDSSIYLCSVLSFSTETQYFGPGTRLLVL.

A remark on this clonotype: This could be a read error, since a much larger clone is one nucleotide away. The V and J genes are TRBV7-2 and TRBJ1-1; D unclear. Trimming stripped 4 bases from V and 6 bases from J, with 18 bases between. From germline, CDR1 is SGHTA and CDR2 FQGNSA. The CDR3 contains 15 residues. This CDR3 is CASSWGRQVLAEAFF. The CDR3 coding sequence is TGTGCCAGCAGCTGGGGAAGGCAGGTGCTAGCTGAAGCTTTCTTT.

This clonotype was found many times. V and J are TRBV12-3 or TRBV12-4 and TRBJ1-5; a possible D gene is TRBD1 (5 bases). The length of the CDR3 is 14 residues. V was cut by 4 bases and J by 2 bases, with 9 bases left in between. CDR3 region: CASSSGGGNQPQHF. The CDR3, as DNA: TGTGCCAGCAGTTCAGGAGGGGGCAATCAGCCCCAGCATTTT.

The chain recombines TRBV19 with TRBJ1-5; 9 nucleotides line up with TRBD1. CDR1 LNHDA and CDR2 SQIVND come from the germline V gene (reference sequence). The CDR3 extends over 15 amino acids. V dropped 7 bases and J dropped 7; count of bases not matched to a gene: 11. CDR3 protein: CASTLDRGNGQPQHF. The CDR3 bases are TGTGCCAGTACCCTAGACAGGGGGAATGGACAGCCCCAGCATTTT.

A few counts support this clonotype. The chain is built from TRBV20-1 and TRBJ2-4, with no clear D. Trimming removed 6 bases at V and 0 bases at J, with 15 bases between. This CDR3 contains 15 residues. Germline CDR1 DFQATT, CDR2 SNEGSKA (reference sequence). CDR3 bases: TGCAGTGCCCCCCCCCAAAATTTAGCCAAAAACATTCAGTACTTC. The encoded protein is CSAPPQNLAKNIQYF.

This sequence joins TRBV18 and TRBJ1-2; D might be TRBD1 (5 bases). Germline CDR1 is KGHSH and CDR2 is LQKENI. The CDR3 consists of 15 residues. V was clipped by 3 bases and J by 8 bases, with 19 bases between them. The CDR3 bases are TGTGCCAGCTCACCGCCAGGGAAGCCCCCTTCCGGCTACACCTTC. This encodes CASSPPGKPPSGYTF. The complete variable domain, with remaining parts taken from reference TRBV18 and TRBJ1-2, reads NAGVMQNPRHLVRRRGQEARLRCSPMKGHSHVYWYRQLPEEGLKFMVYLQKENIIDESGMPKERFSAEFPKEGPSILRIQQVVRGDSAAYFCASSPPGKPPSGYTFGSGTRLTVV.

The sample holds a few counts of this clonotype. The chain recombines TRBV7-2 with TRBJ1-1, with a tentative D call TRBD1 (5 bases). The V and J ends lost 5 bases and 2 bases respectively, with 9 bases between them. Germline lookup yields CDR1 SGHTA and CDR2 FQGNSA. The CDR3 length is 13 residues. CDR3 coding DNA: TGTGCCAGCAGCGGGGGTCAAAACACTGAAGCTTTCTTT. Amino acid sequence: CASSGGQNTEAFF.